What follows are 11 T cell receptor beta chains derived from one specimen sequenced in a study of T-cell reconstitution after alpha-beta-depleted transplantation in children. Unique molecular identifiers were built into the TCRbeta library. TCRdb re-called the PCR reads through MiXCR, storing one row per CDR3 protein. The sample yields about 460,000 distinct CDR3 sequences, roughly an eighth seen once. The source was PBMCs, mostly from graft donor cells, collected 180 days after TCRalphabeta/CD19-depleted stem cell transplant. The receptors stem from a female patient aged 2-15 years who had a stem cell transplant for aplastic anemia, so the T cells may come from the graft donor.

This clonotype occurred a few times. The gene calls are TRBV18 and TRBJ2-1; possibly TRBD1 or TRBD2 for D (5 bases each). CDR3 length: 14 residues. Germline V gives CDR1 KGHSH, CDR2 LQKENI. Trimming took 2 bases from V and 7 from J, leaving 12 bases between them. In nucleotides, the CDR3 is TGTGCCAGCTCACCAGGGACCGCCAGGAATGAGCAGTTCTTC. Translated, it gives CASSPGTARNEQFF.

This clonotype was seen a handful of times. The chain is built from TRBV4-2 and TRBJ2-7, with D maybe TRBD1 (6 bases). CDR3 length: 18 amino acids. The germline V gene encodes CDR1 LGHNA and CDR2 YNFKEQ. V lost 4 bases, J lost 5 bases, and 27 bases lay in between. This CDR3 is CASSLSLARTALIDEQYF. In DNA form, the CDR3 reads TGTGCCAGCAGCCTATCCTTGGCACGGACAGCTTTAATTGACGAGCAGTACTTC.

This clonotype was seen ten or more times. The chain carries TRBV25-1 and TRBJ1-2, with D tentatively TRBD1 (5 bases). The V end lost 6 bases, the J end lost 2 bases, and 10 bases lay between the germline ends. The CDR3 extends over 13 amino acids. Germline values: CDR1 MGHDK, CDR2 SYGVNS. The CDR3 sequence is CASRADTNYGYTF. DNA for the CDR3: TGTGCCAGCAGAGCGGACACAAACTATGGCTACACCTTC.

This CDR3 reads CASSFRGGNYSNQPQHF. The DNA of the CDR3 is TGTGCCAGCAGTTTTCGGGGGGGAAATTATAGCAATCAGCCCCAGCATTTT. J is TRBJ1-5 and V is TRBV12-3 or TRBV12-4, with D perhaps TRBD1 (5 bases). The CDR3 has 17 residues. With 3 bases removed from V and 0 bases from J, the gap between germline ends came to 15 bases.

The chain carries TRBV5-1 and TRBJ2-1; D remains ambiguous. The CDR3 spans 12 residues. CDR1 and CDR2 from the germline V gene are SGHRS and YFSETQ. V was pared by 1 base and J by 9 bases, with 8 bases between. This chain's CDR3 is CASSLTVGEQFF. The CDR3 bases are TGCGCCAGCAGCTTGACGGTGGGTGAGCAGTTCTTC.

This clonotype was seen only a few times. The chain employs TRBV6-1 and TRBJ1-2, with TRBD1 identical over 10 bases. This CDR3 contains 13 residues. V gave up 6 bases and J gave up 8 bases; unmatched junction bases: 6. From germline, CDR1 is MNHNS and CDR2 SASEGT. The CDR3 spells CASRKGQGIGYTF. In DNA form, the CDR3 reads TGTGCCAGCAGAAAGGGACAGGGGATCGGCTACACCTTC.

This clonotype was detected many times. V is TRBV5-1 and J is TRBJ2-7; D gene unclear. V was trimmed by 0 bases and J by 0 bases, leaving 7 bases between them. This CDR3 is built from 14 residues. From germline, CDR1 is SGHRS and CDR2 YFSETQ. The CDR3 bases are TGCGCCAGCAGCTTGGGAGACATCTCCTACGAGCAGTACTTC. Amino acids: CASSLGDISYEQYF.

The chain has TRBV6-2 or TRBV6-3 and TRBJ2-7; 7 bases are a match to TRBD2. The trim removed 4 bases at V and 2 bases at J, leaving 2 bases unmatched. The CDR3 spans 13 residues. CDR1 is MNHEY, CDR2 SVGEGT, per germline. For the CDR3, the DNA is TGTGCCAGCAGTTGGAGCGGGGCCTACGAGCAGTACGTC. Amino acid sequence: CASSWSGAYEQYV.

This chain connects TRBV5-1 to TRBJ1-2; 7 bases line up with TRBD1. With V trimmed by 0 bases and J by 8 bases, 13 bases remained unmatched. CDR3 size: 16 residues. Germline values: CDR1 SGHRS, CDR2 YFSETQ. The CDR3 DNA reads as TGCGCCAGCAGCTTGGACAGGGGTTTCATCTCTTTCGGCTACACCTTC. Its protein product is CASSLDRGFISFGYTF.

There are many counts of this clonotype. This rearrangement joins TRBV7-2 to TRBJ2-3, with 7 bases matching TRBD1. The ends lost 4 bases at V and 2 bases at J; junction bases unmatched: 9. The CDR3 loop spans 16 amino acids. The germline CDR1 and CDR2 sequences are SGHTA and FQGNSA. The CDR3 is CASSSPRDSYTDTQYF. As DNA, the CDR3 is TGTGCCAGCAGCTCCCCTCGGGACAGCTACACAGATACGCAGTATTTT.

The genes are TRBV6-1 and TRBJ2-3; D is perhaps TRBD2 (5 bases). V was clipped by 6 bases and J by 6 bases, with 16 bases between them. The CDR3 is 14 residues long. Per germline, CDR1 MNHNS and CDR2 SASEGT. CDR3 sequence (DNA): TGTGCCAGCAGCTCGGGGTCCCCAGACGATACGCAGTATTTT. This sequence encodes CASSSGSPDDTQYF.